This T cell receptor beta chain was identified during a study of T cell responses to AZD1222 COVID-19 vaccine. The data were produced by immunoSEQ multiplex PCR, yet TCRdb's version contains in-frame clones alone and is incomplete. The table has approximately 170,000 clones, 70% to 90% seen once; the top ten hold approximately 0.97%. This clone was seen a handful of times. CDR3 length: 15 residues. Trimming took off 0 bases at V and 0 bases at J, with 9 bases between the two ends. Germline V gene sequence: CDR1 SGHRS, CDR2 YFSETQ. The material sequenced was peripheral blood, taken 28 days after the second AZD1222 dose. This receptor was identified in an adult who received the AZD1222 COVID-19 vaccine. The chain combines TRBV5-1 with TRBJ1-1; D is unresolved. For the CDR3, the DNA is TGCGCCAGCAGCTTGGTTTTGGCCTTGAACACTGAAGCTTTCTTT. This gives the protein CASSLVLALNTEAFF. Variable domain in full (rest from reference TRBV5-1 and TRBJ1-1): KAGVTQTPRYLIKTRGQQVTLSCSPISGHRSVSWYQQTPGQGLQFLFEYFSETQRNKGNFPGRFSGRQFSNSRSEMNVSTLELGDSALYLCASSLVLALNTEAFFGQGTRLTVV.